The rows below give T cell receptor beta chains drawn from one sample of a study of cytomegalovirus exposure and HLA in healthy donors. Profiled with immunoSEQ multiplex PCR; TCRdb holds only in-frame clones, not every one. The table records roughly 190,000 clones, approximately 84% of them present only once. Sequenced: PBMCs. The receptors stem from a man aged 50 or older in good health and CMV-seronegative. Each CDR3 is given with its conserved first and last residue. The order of the fields is J gene, V gene, clone size, D gene, CDR3 DNA, CDR3 protein. D genes are given only for firm matches. Clone size appears in some rows only: once, few, many, or a class for an expanded clone.

TRBJ1-2	TRBV6-5	-	TRBD1	TGTGCCAGCAGTTACCGGACAGGGGGCGACTATGGCTACACCTTC	CASSYRTGGDYGYTF
TRBJ2-1	TRBV7-2	few	-	TGTGCCAGCAGCGTTACAGGGCCGAGCTCCTACAATGAGCAGTTCTTC	CASSVTGPSSYNEQFF
TRBJ1-3	TRBV30	-	-	TGTGCCTGGAGTGTACCCCTCCCTGGTAGTTCTGGAAACACCATATATTTT	CAWSVPLPGSSGNTIYF
TRBJ1-5	TRBV7-8	-	TRBD1	TGTGCCAGCAGGGAAGACAGGGGAATCAATCAGCCCCAGCATTTT	CASREDRGINQPQHF
TRBJ2-7	TRBV6-5	-	-	TGTGCCAGCAGTTACGGGGACAACCACTACGAGCAGTACTTC	CASSYGDNHYEQYF
TRBJ2-5	TRBV2	-	TRBD1	TGTGCCAGCGGATACAGGGGCCGAGAGACCCAGTACTTC	CASGYRGRETQYF
TRBJ1-1	TRBV7-2	-	-	TGTGCCAGCAGCTCGGGCCTCGGGGGGACTGAAGCTTTCTTT	CASSSGLGGTEAFF
TRBJ1-2	TRBV6-5	-	TRBD1	TGTGCCAGCAGTTCTCCGGGACAGGGGATGTATGGCTACACCTTC	CASSSPGQGMYGYTF
TRBJ2-5	TRBV7-2	-	TRBD2	TGTGCCAGCAGCTTAGCCAGCGGGGGCCAAGAGACCCAGTACTTC	CASSLASGGQETQYF
TRBJ1-2	TRBV6-5	-	-	TGTGCCAGCAGTTACTCTCGGCAGCGCTATGGCTACACCTTC	CASSYSRQRYGYTF
TRBJ2-5	TRBV10-3	-	-	TGTGCCATCTCGGGAGTGACGGGGACCCAGTACTTC	CAISGVTGTQYF
TRBJ2-5	TRBV6-1	-	-	TGTGCCAGCAGCTTCGGGCCCGGGGGCCAAGAGACCCAGTACTTC	CASSFGPGGQETQYF
TRBJ2-3	TRBV5-4	-	-	TGTGCCAGCAGCCGTGCGGGGAGCCGGGGAAGTACAGATACGCAGTATTTT	CASSRAGSRGSTDTQYF
TRBJ2-2	TRBV10-2	few	TRBD2	TGCGCCAGCAGGGAGGCTAGCGGGGGAATCAGACCCGGGGAGCTGTTTTTT	CASREASGGIRPGELFF
TRBJ2-3	TRBV9	-	-	TGTGCCAGCAGCCCTACAAGGCGGGCAGATACGCAGTATTTT	CASSPTRRADTQYF
TRBJ1-4	TRBV19	-	-	TGTGCCAGTAGTACCCTCAGTGACATTAATGAAAAACTGTTTTTT	CASSTLSDINEKLFF
TRBJ1-1	TRBV2	-	-	TGTGCCAGCAGTGGTCTGGCCTCCGAAGCTTTCTTT	CASSGLASEAFF
TRBJ2-5	TRBV6-1	-	-	TGTGCCAGCAGTGAACAAGAGCAGGGGTTTAGGGAGACCCAGTACTTC	CASSEQEQGFRETQYF
TRBJ1-1	TRBV5-6	once	-	TGTGCCAGCAGCACCTCCTCCGGGACAAGGGGAAAAATGAACACTGAAGCTTTCTTT	CASSTSSGTRGKMNTEAFF